The present T cell receptor beta chain was sequenced within a study of blood T cell repertoires in COVID-19. As for the study in general: Recovered status in Cohort 3 required two negative PCRs, clearance, or symptom resolution.

Germline V gene lookup returns CDR1 KGHSH and CDR2 LQKENI. Trimming left V 3 bases short and J 2 bases short, with 11 bases between. The CDR3 length is 14 residues. Sequenced by immunoSEQ multiplex PCR; TCRdb stores in-frame clones only, minus some. The table shows 400,000 or so clones, with about 87% occurring only once. The TCR sequence derives from a man between 35 and 55 years old in a cohort exposed to, infected with or recovered from COVID-19 (not recorded which). The V and J genes are TRBV18 and TRBJ2-7; no clear D. Sequenced sample: PBMCs or T cells enriched from blood (not recorded which). The CDR3 sequence is CASSPVWPPYEQYF. The CDR3 DNA follows: TGTGCCAGCTCACCTGTCTGGCCCCCCTACGAGCAGTACTTC.